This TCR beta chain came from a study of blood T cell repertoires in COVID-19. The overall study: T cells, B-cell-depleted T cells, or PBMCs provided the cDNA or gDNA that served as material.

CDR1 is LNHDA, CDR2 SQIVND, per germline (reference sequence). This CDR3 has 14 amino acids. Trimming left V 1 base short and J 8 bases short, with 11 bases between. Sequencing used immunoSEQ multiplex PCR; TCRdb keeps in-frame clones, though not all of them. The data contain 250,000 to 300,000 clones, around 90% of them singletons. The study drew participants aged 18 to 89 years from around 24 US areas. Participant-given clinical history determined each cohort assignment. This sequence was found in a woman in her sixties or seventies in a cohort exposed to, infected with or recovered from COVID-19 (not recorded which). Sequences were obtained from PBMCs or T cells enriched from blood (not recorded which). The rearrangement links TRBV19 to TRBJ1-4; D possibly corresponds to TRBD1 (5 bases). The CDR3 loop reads CASSIGQWAEKLFF. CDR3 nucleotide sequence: TGTGCCAGTAGTATAGGACAGTGGGCGGAAAAACTGTTTTTT.